The clone carrying this T cell receptor (beta chain) has only a few counts. Its antigen is unknown. This sample is part of a study of beta chain features in type 1 diabetes. Study-level background: Healthy donors and patients showed comparable age, gender and cell yields. Whole-study findings and limits: Possible PCR preference for shorter templates applied equally to patients and controls. Insertions were fewer and deletions more numerous at VDJ junctions in type 1 diabetes patients. The influence of HLA type on TCRB rearrangement stayed undetermined.

The CDR3 is 14 residues long. Trimming removed 5 bases from V and 5 bases from J; junction bases left unmatched: 9. Germline V CDR1 and CDR2: MNHNY, SVGAGI (reference sequence). Expressed TCRB transcripts were sequenced because the entire RNA isolate underwent reverse transcription. The protocol was immunoSEQ multiplex PCR, while the TCRdb copy is restricted to in-frame clones and leaves out a portion. The repertoire holds roughly 310,000 clones, with approximately 11% as singletons. The source of this sequence is a woman aged 30 to 39 in good health. The sequencing input was naive CD4+ T cells from blood. This rearrangement joins TRBV6-6 to TRBJ2-7; 7 positions match TRBD2. This chain's CDR3 is CASSSLGRVDEQYF. CDR3 DNA sequence: TGTGCCAGCAGTAGCCTAGGGAGGGTTGACGAGCAGTACTTC.